This T cell receptor (beta chain) originates from a study of cytomegalovirus exposure and HLA in healthy donors. Study at large: Among about 179 million T cells, an earlier analysis found around 100 million unique TCR beta sequences.

CDR3 length equals 13 residues. Trimming took 3 bases from V and 6 from J; bases not matched to a gene: 3. Germline V gene lookup returns CDR1 SGHAT and CDR2 FQNNGV. PCR involved 60 Vbeta and 13 Jbeta primers. Sequencing used immunoSEQ multiplex PCR; TCRdb keeps in-frame clones, though not all of them. The sample holds about 130,000 clones, around three quarters seen once. The chain is built from TRBV11-2 and TRBJ1-2; 8 bases line up with TRBD1. This receptor was identified in a female donor in good health and CMV-seronegative. Sequencing was carried out using PBMCs. The CDR3 DNA reads as TGTGCCAGCAGCTTTGGACAGGGTGATGGCTACACCTTC. This translates into CASSFGQGDGYTF.